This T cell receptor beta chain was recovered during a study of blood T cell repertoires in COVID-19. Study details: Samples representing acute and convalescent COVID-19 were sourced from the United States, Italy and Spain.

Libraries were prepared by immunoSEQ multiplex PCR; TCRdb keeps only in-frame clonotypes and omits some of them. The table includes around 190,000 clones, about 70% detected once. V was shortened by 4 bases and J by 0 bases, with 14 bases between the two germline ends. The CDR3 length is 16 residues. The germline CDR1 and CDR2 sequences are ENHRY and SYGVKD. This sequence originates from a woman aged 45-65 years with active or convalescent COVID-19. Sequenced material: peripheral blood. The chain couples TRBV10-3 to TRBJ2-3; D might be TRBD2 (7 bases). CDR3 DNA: TGTGCCATCAGTGGGGAGGGGACAAGTAGCACAGATACGCAGTATTTT. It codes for CAISGEGTSSTDTQYF.